Shown below are 13 T cell receptor beta chains from a single sample sequenced in a study of long-term antiretroviral therapy in people with HIV. Version v3.0 of the immunoSEQ assay was performed at survey level. Assay: immunoSEQ multiplex PCR; the TCRdb copy retains only in-frame clones and omits some. The table lists over 25,000 clones, approximately 96% of them singletons, with 2.4% in the top ten. The sample was unsorted PBMCs, taken approximately 6.6 years after starting antiretroviral therapy. The source is a young man with HIV.

This chain links TRBV4-1 with TRBJ2-5, with TRBD2 matching over 13 bases. Germline CDR1 is MGHRA and CDR2 is YSYEKL. The V gene end was trimmed by 1 base and the J gene end by 4 bases; junction bases not matched to a gene: 6. This CDR3 is 17 amino acids long. The CDR3 reads CASSQGTSGSWVETQYF. As DNA, the CDR3 is TGCGCCAGCAGCCAAGGGACTAGCGGGAGCTGGGTAGAGACCCAGTACTTC.

The genes are TRBV6-5 and TRBJ2-3; D gene unclear. From germline, CDR1 is MNHEY and CDR2 SVGAGI. V was cut by 0 bases and J by 7 bases, with 14 bases left in between. This CDR3 is built from 15 residues. In DNA, the CDR3 is TGTGCCAGCAGTTACTCCGGGCTTGAACATAATACGCAGTATTTT. Translated, it gives CASSYSGLEHNTQYF.

The rearrangement joins TRBV21-1 to TRBJ2-7; the table names TRBD1, a call not compared with the DNA. TRBV21-1 is termed a pseudogene. CDR3 size: 15 residues. The CDR3 loop reads CASSNPGQGLYEQYF. The CDR3 coding sequence is TGTGCCAGCAGCAACCCGGGACAGGGACTCTACGAGCAGTACTTC.

V is TRBV7-2 and J is TRBJ2-2; D might be TRBD1 or TRBD2, each matching 6 bases. The germline V gene encodes CDR1 SGHTA and CDR2 FQGNSA. Trimming stripped 5 bases from V and 0 bases from J, with 16 bases between. The CDR3 covers 17 residues. Written as DNA, the CDR3 is TGTGCCAGCAGCCCGGGGGCAGGGGCCCCGAACACCGGGGAGCTGTTTTTT. This encodes CASSPGAGAPNTGELFF.

The chain is built from TRBV5-1 and TRBJ1-4, with a weak D call TRBD1 (5 bases). The germline CDR1 and CDR2 sequences are SGHRS and YFSETQ. The CDR3 spans 16 residues. Trimming removed 0 bases at V and 6 bases at J, with 15 bases between. The DNA of the CDR3 is TGCGCCAGCAGCTTGGTCGACAGCGGTTCCGATGAAAAACTGTTTTTT. Encoded protein: CASSLVDSGSDEKLFF.

The gene calls are TRBV7-9 and TRBJ2-2, with D unresolved. The V gene lost 1 base and the J gene lost 6 bases, with 9 bases spanning the gap. The CDR3 has 14 residues. Germline V gene sequence: CDR1 SEHNR, CDR2 FQNEAQ (reference sequence). CDR3 sequence (DNA): TGTGCCAGCAGCTTAGGACTGGGCCCCGGGGAGCTGTTTTTT. Encoded protein: CASSLGLGPGELFF.

The chain links TRBV19 to TRBJ2-7; tentatively, D is TRBD1 (5 bases). Germline V CDR1 and CDR2: LNHDA, SQIVND (reference sequence). The V end was cut by 3 bases, the J end by 3 bases, with 9 bases between. The CDR3 extends over 13 amino acids. Here the CDR3 DNA reads TGTGCCAGTAGTATTATCGACAGCTACGAGCAGTACTTC. Translation gives CASSIIDSYEQYF.

The V call is TRBV9, the J call TRBJ1-2, with 10 positions matching TRBD1. The CDR3 runs to 18 residues. Trimming cost V 3 bases and J 6 bases; bases outside gene matches: 17. CDR1 SGDLS and CDR2 YYNGEE come from the germline V gene. The CDR3: CASSGVQGLGQGPDGYTF. DNA for the CDR3: TGTGCCAGCAGCGGAGTGCAAGGTTTGGGACAGGGGCCGGATGGCTACACCTTC.

This clone is a singleton in its sample. The chain carries TRBV5-6 and TRBJ2-2, with no clear D. The CDR3 covers 11 residues. Per germline, CDR1 SGHDT and CDR2 YYEEEE. Trimming took off 7 bases at V and 6 bases at J, with 7 bases between the two ends. The CDR3 region has the DNA TGTGCCAGCGGGTCCTCCGGGGAGCTGTTTTTT. It yields the protein CASGSSGELFF.

This clone occurred once. The rearrangement joins TRBV30 to TRBJ2-7; D is uncertain. The CDR3 spans 12 residues. CDR1 and CDR2 (germline): GTSNPN, SVGIG (reference sequence). The germline V and J ends were trimmed by 1 base and 4 bases, with 8 bases remaining between them. Here the CDR3 reads CAWSGGVYEQYF. As DNA, the CDR3 is TGTGCCTGGAGTGGGGGTGTGTACGAGCAGTACTTC.

This clone was seen only a few times. This chain joins TRBV7-9 and TRBJ1-1, with D hard to call. V lost 5 bases, J lost 4 bases, and 8 bases lay in between. This CDR3 has 12 residues. Germline V gene data show CDR1 as SEHNR and CDR2 as FQNEAQ (reference sequence). CDR3 bases: TGTGCCAGCAGCCGACGGCCCACTGAAGCTTTCTTT. It encodes CASSRRPTEAFF.

This clone was recorded once. This rearrangement joins TRBV4-3 to TRBJ2-3; possibly TRBD2 for D (5 bases). The length of the CDR3 is 14 residues. Deletions cut 1 base from V and 8 bases from J, with 13 bases between. Germline CDR1 reads LGHNA; CDR2 reads YSLEER. For the CDR3, the DNA is TGCGCCAGCAGCCAAGCCCCCCGGGGAAGTACGCAGTATTTT. Amino acids: CASSQAPRGSTQYF.

A note on this clone: One end of the junction is discordant with germline, which a read error may explain. This chain connects TRBV19 to TRBJ1-1; D is uncertain. Germline CDR1 reads LNHDA; CDR2 reads SQIVND (reference sequence). The CDR3 contains 8 residues. The CDR3 region has the DNA TGTGCCAGTGTAAAGGACCTCTTT. As protein: CASVKDLF.